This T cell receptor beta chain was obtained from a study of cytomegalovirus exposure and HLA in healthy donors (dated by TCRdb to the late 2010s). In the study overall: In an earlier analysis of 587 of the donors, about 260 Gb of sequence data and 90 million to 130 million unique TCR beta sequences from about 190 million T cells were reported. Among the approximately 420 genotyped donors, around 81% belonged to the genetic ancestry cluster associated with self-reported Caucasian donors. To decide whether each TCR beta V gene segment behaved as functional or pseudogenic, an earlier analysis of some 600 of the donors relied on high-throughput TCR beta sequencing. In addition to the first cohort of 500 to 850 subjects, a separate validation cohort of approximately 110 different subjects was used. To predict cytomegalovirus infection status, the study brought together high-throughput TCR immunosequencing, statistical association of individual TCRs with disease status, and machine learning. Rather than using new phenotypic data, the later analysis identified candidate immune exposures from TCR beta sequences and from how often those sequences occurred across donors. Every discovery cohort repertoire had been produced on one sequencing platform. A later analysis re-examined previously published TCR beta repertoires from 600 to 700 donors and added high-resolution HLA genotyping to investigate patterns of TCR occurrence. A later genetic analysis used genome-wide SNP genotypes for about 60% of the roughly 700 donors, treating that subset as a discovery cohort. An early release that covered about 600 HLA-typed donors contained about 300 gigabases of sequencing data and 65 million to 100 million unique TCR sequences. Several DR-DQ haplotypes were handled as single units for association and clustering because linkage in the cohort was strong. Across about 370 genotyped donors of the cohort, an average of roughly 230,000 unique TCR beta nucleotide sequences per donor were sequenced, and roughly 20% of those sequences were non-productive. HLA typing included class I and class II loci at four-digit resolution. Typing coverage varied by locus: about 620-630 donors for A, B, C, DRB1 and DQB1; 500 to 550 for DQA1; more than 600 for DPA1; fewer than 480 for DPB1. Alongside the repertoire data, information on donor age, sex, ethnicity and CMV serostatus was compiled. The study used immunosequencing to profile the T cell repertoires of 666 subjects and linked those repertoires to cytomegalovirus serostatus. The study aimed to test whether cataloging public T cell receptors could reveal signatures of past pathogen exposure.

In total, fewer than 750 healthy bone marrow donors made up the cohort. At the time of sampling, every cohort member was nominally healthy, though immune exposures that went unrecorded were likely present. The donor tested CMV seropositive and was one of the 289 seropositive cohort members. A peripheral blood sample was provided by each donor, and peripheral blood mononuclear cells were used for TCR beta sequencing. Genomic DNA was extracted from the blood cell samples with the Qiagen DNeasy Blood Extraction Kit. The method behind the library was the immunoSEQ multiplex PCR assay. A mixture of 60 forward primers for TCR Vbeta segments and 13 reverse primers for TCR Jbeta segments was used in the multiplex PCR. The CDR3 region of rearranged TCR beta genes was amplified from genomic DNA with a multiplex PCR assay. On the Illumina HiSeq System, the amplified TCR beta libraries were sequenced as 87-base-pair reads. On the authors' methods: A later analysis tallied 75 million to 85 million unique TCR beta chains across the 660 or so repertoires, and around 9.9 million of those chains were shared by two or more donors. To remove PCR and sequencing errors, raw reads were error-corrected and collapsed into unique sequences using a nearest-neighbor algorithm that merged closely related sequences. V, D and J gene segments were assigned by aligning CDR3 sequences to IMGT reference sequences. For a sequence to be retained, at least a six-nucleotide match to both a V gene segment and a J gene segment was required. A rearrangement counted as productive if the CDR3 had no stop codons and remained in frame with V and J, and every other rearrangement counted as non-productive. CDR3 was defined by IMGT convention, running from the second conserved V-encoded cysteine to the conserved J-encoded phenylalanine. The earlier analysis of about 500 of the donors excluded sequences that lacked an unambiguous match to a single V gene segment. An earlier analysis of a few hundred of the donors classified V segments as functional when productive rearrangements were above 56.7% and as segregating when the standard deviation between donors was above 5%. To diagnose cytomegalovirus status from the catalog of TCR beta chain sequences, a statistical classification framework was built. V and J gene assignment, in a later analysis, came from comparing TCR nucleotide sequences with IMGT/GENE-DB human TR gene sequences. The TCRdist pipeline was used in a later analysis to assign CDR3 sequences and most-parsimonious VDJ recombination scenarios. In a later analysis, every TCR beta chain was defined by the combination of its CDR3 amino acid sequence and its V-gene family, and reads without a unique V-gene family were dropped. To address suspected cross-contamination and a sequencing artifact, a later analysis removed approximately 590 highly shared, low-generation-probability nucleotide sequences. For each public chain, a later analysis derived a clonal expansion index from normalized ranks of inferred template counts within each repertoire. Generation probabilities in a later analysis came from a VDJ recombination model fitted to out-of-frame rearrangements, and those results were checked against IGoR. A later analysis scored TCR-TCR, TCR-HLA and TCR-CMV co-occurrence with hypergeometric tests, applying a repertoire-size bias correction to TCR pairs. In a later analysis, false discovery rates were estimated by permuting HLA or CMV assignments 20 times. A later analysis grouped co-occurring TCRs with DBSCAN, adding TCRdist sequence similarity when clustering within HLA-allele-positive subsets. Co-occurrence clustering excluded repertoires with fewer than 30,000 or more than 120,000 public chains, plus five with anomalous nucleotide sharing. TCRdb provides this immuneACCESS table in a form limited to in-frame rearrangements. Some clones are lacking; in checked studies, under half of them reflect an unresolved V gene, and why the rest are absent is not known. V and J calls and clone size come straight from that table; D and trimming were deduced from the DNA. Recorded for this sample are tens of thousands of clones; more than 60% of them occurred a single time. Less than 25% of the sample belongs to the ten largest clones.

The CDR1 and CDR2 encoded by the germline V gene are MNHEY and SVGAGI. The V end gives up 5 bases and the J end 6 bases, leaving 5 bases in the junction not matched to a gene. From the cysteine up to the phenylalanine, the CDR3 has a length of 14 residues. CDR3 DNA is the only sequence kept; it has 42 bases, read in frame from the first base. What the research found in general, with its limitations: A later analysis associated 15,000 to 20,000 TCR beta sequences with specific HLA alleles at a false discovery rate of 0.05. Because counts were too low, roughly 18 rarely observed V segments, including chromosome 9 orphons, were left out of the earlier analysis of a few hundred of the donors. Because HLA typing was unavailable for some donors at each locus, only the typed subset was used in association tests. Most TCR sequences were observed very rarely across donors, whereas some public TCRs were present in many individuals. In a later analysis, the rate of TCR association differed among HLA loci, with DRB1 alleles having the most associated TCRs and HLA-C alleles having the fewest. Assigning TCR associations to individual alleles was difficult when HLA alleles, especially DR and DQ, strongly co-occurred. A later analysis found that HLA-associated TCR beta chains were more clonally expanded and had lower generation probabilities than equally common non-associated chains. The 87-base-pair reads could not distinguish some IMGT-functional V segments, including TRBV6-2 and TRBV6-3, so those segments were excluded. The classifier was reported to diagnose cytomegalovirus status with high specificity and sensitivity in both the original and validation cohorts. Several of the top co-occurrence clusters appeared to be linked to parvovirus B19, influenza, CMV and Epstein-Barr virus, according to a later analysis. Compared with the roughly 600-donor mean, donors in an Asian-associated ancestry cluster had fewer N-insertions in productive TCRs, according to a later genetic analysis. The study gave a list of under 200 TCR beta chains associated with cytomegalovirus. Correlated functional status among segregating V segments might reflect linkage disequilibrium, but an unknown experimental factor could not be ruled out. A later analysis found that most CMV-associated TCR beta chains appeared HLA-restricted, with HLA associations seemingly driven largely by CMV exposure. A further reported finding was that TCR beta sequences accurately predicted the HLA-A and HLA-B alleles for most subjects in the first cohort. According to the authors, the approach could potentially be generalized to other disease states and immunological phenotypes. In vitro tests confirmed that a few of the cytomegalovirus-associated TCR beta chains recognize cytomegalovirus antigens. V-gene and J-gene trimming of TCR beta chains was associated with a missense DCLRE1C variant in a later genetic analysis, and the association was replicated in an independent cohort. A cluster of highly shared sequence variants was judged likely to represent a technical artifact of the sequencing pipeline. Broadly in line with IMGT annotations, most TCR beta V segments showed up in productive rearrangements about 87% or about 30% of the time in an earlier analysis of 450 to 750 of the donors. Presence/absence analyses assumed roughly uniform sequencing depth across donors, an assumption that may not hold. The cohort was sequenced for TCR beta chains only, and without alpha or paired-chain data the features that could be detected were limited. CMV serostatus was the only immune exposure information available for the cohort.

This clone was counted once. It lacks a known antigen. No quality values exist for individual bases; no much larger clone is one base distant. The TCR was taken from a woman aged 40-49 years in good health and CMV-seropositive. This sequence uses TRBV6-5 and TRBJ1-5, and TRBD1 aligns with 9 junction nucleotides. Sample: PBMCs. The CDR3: CASSSGTGFQPQHF. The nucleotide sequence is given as TGTGCCAGCAGTAGCGGGACAGGGTTTCAGCCCCAGCATTTT.